This record covers a single TCR beta chain. The target antigen is unknown. Here immunoSEQ multiplex PCR was the method, and the copy in TCRdb shows in-frame clones only, minus some. The sample holds 95,000 or so clones, 75% to 95% seen once. This entry belongs to a study of graft-versus-host responses after intestinal transplantation. Study context: As for transplant type, recipients had multivisceral, liver-intestinal, or isolated intestinal grafts. Study-level results: Maximum circulating GvH clone levels tracked with early post-transplant HvG decreases. Present in recipient marrow, GvH clones included some that appeared first in ileum or blood.

Germline CDR1 and CDR2: SGHDT and YYEEEE. This CDR3 comprises 13 residues. Trimming removed 0 bases from V and 9 bases from J, with 13 bases in between. The sequence was obtained from a human patient who received an intestinal transplant, so some T cells may come from the graft donor. The chain links TRBV5-6 to TRBJ2-7, with D possibly being TRBD1 (5 bases). Sequenced material: PBMCs, taken about 450 days after intestinal transplant. In DNA form, the CDR3 reads TGTGCCAGCAGCTTGGGACAGCAAAAAACGCAGTACTTC. Residues: CASSLGQQKTQYF.